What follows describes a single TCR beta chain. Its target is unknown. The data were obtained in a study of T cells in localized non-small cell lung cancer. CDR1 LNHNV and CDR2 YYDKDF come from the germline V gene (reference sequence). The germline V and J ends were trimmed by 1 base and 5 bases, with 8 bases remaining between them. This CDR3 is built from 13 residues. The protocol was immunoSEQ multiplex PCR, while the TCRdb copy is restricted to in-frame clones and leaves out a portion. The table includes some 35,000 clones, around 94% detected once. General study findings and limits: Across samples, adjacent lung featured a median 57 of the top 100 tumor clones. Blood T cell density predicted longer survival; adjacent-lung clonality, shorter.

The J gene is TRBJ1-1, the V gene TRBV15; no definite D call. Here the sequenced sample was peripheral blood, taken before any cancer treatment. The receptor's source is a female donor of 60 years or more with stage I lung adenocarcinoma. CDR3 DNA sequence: TGTGCCACCAGCAGAGCTGGATGGACTGAAGCTTTCTTT. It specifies CATSRAGWTEAFF. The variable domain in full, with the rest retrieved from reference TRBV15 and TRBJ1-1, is DAMVIQNPRYQVTQFGKPVTLSCSQTLNHNVMYWYQQKSSQAPKLLFHYYDKDFNNEADTPDNFQSRRPNTSFCFLDIRSPGLGDTAMYLCATSRAGWTEAFFGQGTRLTVV.